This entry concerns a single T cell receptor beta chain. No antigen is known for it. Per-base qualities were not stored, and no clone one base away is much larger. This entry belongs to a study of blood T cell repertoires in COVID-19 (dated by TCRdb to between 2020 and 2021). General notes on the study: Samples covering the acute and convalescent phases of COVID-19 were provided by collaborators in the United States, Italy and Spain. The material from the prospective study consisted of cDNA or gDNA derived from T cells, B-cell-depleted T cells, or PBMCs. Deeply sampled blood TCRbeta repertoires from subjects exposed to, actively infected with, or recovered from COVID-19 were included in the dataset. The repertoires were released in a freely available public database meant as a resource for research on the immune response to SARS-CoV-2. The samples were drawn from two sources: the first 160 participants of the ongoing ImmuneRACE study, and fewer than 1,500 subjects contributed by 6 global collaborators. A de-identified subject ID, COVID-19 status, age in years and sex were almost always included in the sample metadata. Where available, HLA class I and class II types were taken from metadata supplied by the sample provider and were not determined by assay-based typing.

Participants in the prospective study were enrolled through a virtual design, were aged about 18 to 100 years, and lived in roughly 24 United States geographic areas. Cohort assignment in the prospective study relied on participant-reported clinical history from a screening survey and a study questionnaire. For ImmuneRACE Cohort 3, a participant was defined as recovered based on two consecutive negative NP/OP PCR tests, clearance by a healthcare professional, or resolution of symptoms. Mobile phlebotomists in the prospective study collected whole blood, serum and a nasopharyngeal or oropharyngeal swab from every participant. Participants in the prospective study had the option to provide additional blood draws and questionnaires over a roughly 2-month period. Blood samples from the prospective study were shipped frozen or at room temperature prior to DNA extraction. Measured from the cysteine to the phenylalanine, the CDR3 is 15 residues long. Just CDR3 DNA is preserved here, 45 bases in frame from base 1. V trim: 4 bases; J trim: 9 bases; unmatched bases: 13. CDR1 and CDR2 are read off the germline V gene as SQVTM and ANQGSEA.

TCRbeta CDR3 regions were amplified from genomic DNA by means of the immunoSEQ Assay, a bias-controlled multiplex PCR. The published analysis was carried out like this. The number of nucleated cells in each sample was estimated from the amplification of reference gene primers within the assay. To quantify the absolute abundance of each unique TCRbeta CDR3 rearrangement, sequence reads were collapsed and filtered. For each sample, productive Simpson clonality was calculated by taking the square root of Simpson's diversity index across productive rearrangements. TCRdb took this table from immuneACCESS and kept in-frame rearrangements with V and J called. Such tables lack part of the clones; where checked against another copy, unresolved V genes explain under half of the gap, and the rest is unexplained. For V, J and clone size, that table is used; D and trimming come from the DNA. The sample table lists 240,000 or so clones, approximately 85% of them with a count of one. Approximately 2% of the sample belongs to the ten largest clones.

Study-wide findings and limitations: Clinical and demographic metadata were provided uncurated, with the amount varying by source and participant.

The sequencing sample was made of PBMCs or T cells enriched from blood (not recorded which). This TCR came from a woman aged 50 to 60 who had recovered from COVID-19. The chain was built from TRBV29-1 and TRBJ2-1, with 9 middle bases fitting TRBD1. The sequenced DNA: TGCAGCGTTGTAGGACAGGGGTTCGCTGAGGCTGAGCAGTTCTTC. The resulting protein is CSVVGQGFAEAEQFF.